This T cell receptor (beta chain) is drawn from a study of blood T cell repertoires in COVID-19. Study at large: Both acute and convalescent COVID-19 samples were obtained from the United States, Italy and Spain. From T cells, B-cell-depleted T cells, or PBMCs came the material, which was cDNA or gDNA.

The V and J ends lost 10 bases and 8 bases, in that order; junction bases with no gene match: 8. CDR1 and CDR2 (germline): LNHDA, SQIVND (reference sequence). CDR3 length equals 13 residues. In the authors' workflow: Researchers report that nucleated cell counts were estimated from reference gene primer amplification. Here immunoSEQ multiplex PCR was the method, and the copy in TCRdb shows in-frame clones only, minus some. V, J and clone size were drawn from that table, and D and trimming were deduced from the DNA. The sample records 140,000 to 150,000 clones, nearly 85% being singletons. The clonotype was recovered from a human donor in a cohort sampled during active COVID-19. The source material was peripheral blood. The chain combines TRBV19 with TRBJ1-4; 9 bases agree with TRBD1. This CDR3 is CATTGTGREKLFF. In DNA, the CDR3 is TGTGCCACCACCGGGACAGGGCGCGAAAAACTGTTTTTT. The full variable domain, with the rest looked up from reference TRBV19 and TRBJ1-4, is DGGITQSPKYLFRKEGQNVTLSCEQNLNHDAMYWYRQDPGQGLRLIYYSQIVNDFQKGDIAEGYSVSREKKESFPLTVTSAQKNPTAFYLCATTGTGREKLFFGSGTQLSVL.